What follows are 29 T cell receptor beta chains derived from one specimen sequenced in a study of T cells in Graves' hyperthyroidism and ophthalmopathy. Researchers took RNA transcripts and amplified the TCR beta CDR3 regions from them. The HTBI primer set served for first-round RT-PCR of the TCR CDR3. TCRdb re-derived calls from the multiplex PCR reads in MiXCR, one entry per CDR3 protein. The sample lists over 450,000 distinct CDR3 sequences, approximately 15% occurring once. The sample was blood. Receptor source: a woman aged 18 to 35 with Graves' hyperthyroidism.

This clonotype has at least ten counts. This chain uses TRBV2 with TRBJ2-3; possibly TRBD1 for D (6 bases). V was clipped by 9 bases and J by 4 bases, with 14 bases between them. Germline V CDR1 and CDR2: SNHLY, FYNNEI. CDR3 length: 13 residues. The chain's CDR3 is CARGQPGADTQYF. CDR3 in DNA: TGTGCCAGAGGACAGCCCGGAGCAGATACGCAGTATTTT.

The chain employs TRBV5-1 and TRBJ1-2; 7 nucleotides line up with TRBD1. The CDR3 runs to 17 residues. Germline V gene sequence: CDR1 SGHRS, CDR2 YFSETQ. The V gene end was trimmed by 3 bases and the J gene end by 0 bases; junction bases not matched to a gene: 11. CDR3 nucleotide sequence: TGCGCCAGCAGCTCTGATGACAGGGCCGGAGCTAACTATGGCTACACCTTC. Its protein is CASSSDDRAGANYGYTF.

This clonotype was recorded a few times. The CDR3 here is CASSLLPSGRAYEQYF. The CDR3 region has the DNA TGTGCCAGCAGTTTATTGCCTAGCGGGAGGGCCTACGAGCAGTACTTC. The V call is TRBV27, the J call TRBJ2-7; 12 bases agree with TRBD2. V shed 1 base and J 2 bases; nucleotides not matched to a gene: 3. Germline CDR1 is MNHEY and CDR2 is SMNVEV (reference sequence). The CDR3 is made up of 16 amino acids.

The chain employs TRBV12-3 or TRBV12-4 and TRBJ2-3; 9 positions match TRBD2. The CDR3 consists of 16 residues. V shed 6 bases, J shed 7 bases, and the junction held 14 bases outside the gene matches. The CDR3 DNA reads as TGTGCCAGCAGCCAGGGGTGGCGGGAGGGCCGGAATACGCAGTATTTT. Encoded protein: CASSQGWREGRNTQYF.

This chain connects TRBV11-1 to TRBJ2-5; 8 bases align to TRBD2. CDR3 length equals 14 residues. With 4 bases clipped from V and 5 bases from J, the junction kept 6 bases outside the gene matches. The germline gives CDR1 SGHAT, CDR2 FQDESV (reference sequence). DNA for the CDR3: TGTGCCAGCAGCTCGGGGGGGGGGACGGAGACCCAGTACTTC. Amino acids: CASSSGGGTETQYF.

The V call is TRBV6-2 or TRBV6-3, the J call TRBJ2-7, with 7 nucleotides matching TRBD2. This CDR3 comprises 15 residues. V lost 2 bases and J lost 3; bases outside the gene matches: 7. Germline values: CDR1 MNHEY, CDR2 SVGEGT. The CDR3 DNA follows: TGTGCCAGCAGTTACGGGCGGGGACTATACTACGAGCAGTACGTC. Translated, it gives CASSYGRGLYYEQYV.

This clonotype was picked up many times. The V gene is TRBV11-2, the J gene TRBJ2-4; D gene unclear. Trimming removed 5 bases at V and 10 bases at J, with 15 bases between. CDR1 is SGHAT and CDR2 is FQNNGV in the germline V gene. This CDR3 is built from 13 residues. DNA of the CDR3: TGTGCCAGCAGCCTAGTTGGTTCGGGTATTCAGTACTTC. This encodes CASSLVGSGIQYF. Full variable domain (rest looked up from reference TRBV11-2 and TRBJ2-4): EAGVAQSPRYKIIEKRQSVAFWCNPISGHATLYWYQQILGQGPKLLIQFQNNGVVDDSQLPKDRFSAERLKGVDSTLKIQPAKLEDSAVYLCASSLVGSGIQYFGAGTRLSVL.

This clonotype came up many times. V and J are TRBV18 and TRBJ2-2, with 8 bases fitting TRBD2. CDR1 and CDR2 from the germline V gene are KGHSH and LQKENI. The CDR3 consists of 18 residues. The trim removed 2 bases at V and 6 bases at J, leaving 14 bases unmatched. The CDR3 here is CASSPLEVAGMISGELFF. The CDR3 region has the DNA TGTGCCAGCTCACCATTGGAAGTAGCGGGAATGATTTCCGGGGAGCTGTTTTTT.

Ten or more counts support this clonotype. The J gene is TRBJ1-6, the V gene TRBV19, with D hard to call. The V gene lost 6 bases and the J gene lost 5 bases, with 23 bases spanning the gap. CDR3 length: 18 residues. The germline CDR1 and CDR2 sequences are LNHDA and SQIVND (reference sequence). Written as DNA, the CDR3 is TGTGCCAGTAGAAGTTTGGAGGGCCCCGACCTTAATAATTCACCCCTCCACTTT. Translation gives CASRSLEGPDLNNSPLHF. Based on the CDR3 plus reference TRBV19 and TRBJ1-6, the full variable domain is DGGITQSPKYLFRKEGQNVTLSCEQNLNHDAMYWYRQDPGQGLRLIYYSQIVNDFQKGDIAEGYSVSREKKESFPLTVTSAQKNPTAFYLCASRSLEGPDLNNSPLHFGNGTRLTVT.

The sample holds many counts of this clonotype. The chain links TRBV20-1 to TRBJ2-2; 8 nucleotides match TRBD1. CDR3 size: 15 residues. In germline, CDR1 is DFQATT, CDR2 SNEGSKA (reference sequence). After removal of 0 bases from V and 3 bases from J, the junction contained 3 bases not matched to a gene. The CDR3 DNA sequence: TGCAGTGCTAGAGAGGGGACAGGCTACACCGGGGAGCTGTTTTTT. Its protein product is CSAREGTGYTGELFF.

The chain uses TRBV5-1 and TRBJ2-3; D might be TRBD2 (6 bases). The CDR3 consists of 14 residues. Germline CDR1 is SGHRS and CDR2 is YFSETQ. Trimming took off 5 bases at V and 1 base at J, with 11 bases between the two ends. The CDR3 loop is CASRVSGGTDTQYF. The DNA of the CDR3 is TGCGCCAGCAGAGTTAGCGGAGGCACAGATACGCAGTATTTT. The full variable domain, completed using reference TRBV5-1 and TRBJ2-3, is KAGVTQTPRYLIKTRGQQVTLSCSPISGHRSVSWYQQTPGQGLQFLFEYFSETQRNKGNFPGRFSGRQFSNSRSEMNVSTLELGDSALYLCASRVSGGTDTQYFGPGTRLTVL.

This clonotype appeared a few times. This chain uses TRBV29-1 with TRBJ1-1, with TRBD1 as a possible D gene (5 bases). Trimming removed 3 bases at V and 4 bases at J, with 9 bases between. Germline loops: CDR1 SQVTM, CDR2 ANQGSEA. This CDR3 has 12 residues. The CDR3 DNA reads TGCAGCGTTGACTGGGACGGCACTGAAGCTTTCTTT. It yields the protein CSVDWDGTEAFF.

This clonotype came up a few times. The V gene is TRBV6-1, the J gene TRBJ2-1, with 8 bases identical to TRBD2. The CDR3 contains 14 residues. J lost 8 bases, V lost 5 bases, and 8 bases had no gene match. Looked up from germline, CDR1 is MNHNS and CDR2 is SASEGT. In nucleotides, the CDR3 is TGTGCCAGCAGTTACCGGGAGGGCTCCGATGAGCAGTTCTTC. Translated, it gives CASSYREGSDEQFF.

This clonotype was seen ten or more times. This sequence joins TRBV19 and TRBJ1-3; D gene ambiguous. The CDR3 is made up of 13 amino acids. The germline gives CDR1 LNHDA, CDR2 SQIVND (reference sequence). The germline V and J ends were trimmed by 6 bases and 0 bases, with 6 bases remaining between them. The CDR3 protein is CASRWYSGNTIYF. CDR3 bases: TGTGCCAGTAGATGGTACTCTGGAAACACCATATATTTT.

This clonotype was recorded at least ten times. The chain uses TRBV15 and TRBJ2-2; the D is unclear. V was shortened by 3 bases and J by 0 bases, with 11 bases between the two germline ends. The CDR3 totals 16 residues. Germline V lookup: CDR1 LNHNV, CDR2 YYDKDF (reference sequence). The CDR3 is CATSRSAYANTGELFF. The CDR3 DNA reads TGTGCCACCAGCAGGTCAGCCTACGCGAACACCGGGGAGCTGTTTTTT. The full variable domain, its missing parts supplied by reference TRBV15 and TRBJ2-2, is DAMVIQNPRYQVTQFGKPVTLSCSQTLNHNVMYWYQQKSSQAPKLLFHYYDKDFNNEADTPDNFQSRRPNTSFCFLDIRSPGLGDTAMYLCATSRSAYANTGELFFGEGSRLTVL.

This clonotype has ten or more counts. This chain connects TRBV27 to TRBJ2-3, with D possibly being TRBD1 (5 bases). V dropped 2 bases and J dropped 4 bases, with 10 bases sitting between them. The CDR3 contains 14 residues. Germline CDR1 is MNHEY and CDR2 is SMNVEV (reference sequence). CDR3: CASSLVTGADTQYF. The DNA for the CDR3 is TGTGCCAGCAGTTTAGTCACAGGAGCAGATACGCAGTATTTT.

In this sample, this clonotype turned up many times. One end of the junction does not line up with germline, which may come from a read error. The chain is built from TRBV2 and TRBJ1-2, with D hard to call. This CDR3 contains 13 residues. Germline V CDR1 and CDR2: SNHLY, FYNNEI. The DNA for the CDR3 is TGTGCCAGCCGCCGGGATTCTAAGTATGGCTACACCTTC. Translated: CASRRDSKYGYTF.

This chain joins TRBV6-1 and TRBJ1-6; D perhaps matches TRBD1 (6 bases). The CDR3 is made up of 19 amino acids. With 6 bases removed from V and 6 bases from J, the gap between germline ends came to 27 bases. The germline CDR1 and CDR2 sequences are MNHNS and SASEGT. The CDR3 nucleotides are TGTGCCAGCAGCCCTGGGGACAATCCGGCGGTGGCGGGTAATTCACCCCTCCACTTT. Its protein product is CASSPGDNPAVAGNSPLHF.

The chain is built from TRBV27 and TRBJ1-5, with D possibly matching TRBD1 (6 bases). This CDR3 has 13 amino acids. Between the trimmed V and J ends, which lost 7 bases and 4 bases, there was a span of 11 bases. CDR1 MNHEY and CDR2 SMNVEV come from the germline V gene (reference sequence). CDR3 bases: TGTGCCAGCACCCAGGGGCGTAATCAGCCCCAGCATTTT. This encodes CASTQGRNQPQHF.

The gene calls are TRBV19 and TRBJ1-1; D is uncertain. The CDR3 runs to 11 residues. Trimming took off 4 bases at V and 7 bases at J, with 7 bases between the two ends. The germline V gene encodes CDR1 LNHDA and CDR2 SQIVND (reference sequence). The CDR3 sequence is CASSRALEAFF. The CDR3 DNA follows: TGTGCCAGTAGTAGGGCCCTTGAAGCTTTCTTT.

This clonotype was seen repeatedly, ten times or more. The chain is built from TRBV12-5 and TRBJ2-1; 8 nucleotides line up with TRBD2. The CDR3 contains 16 residues. Germline V lookup: CDR1 LGHNT, CDR2 FRNRAP. After removal of 3 bases from V and 6 bases from J, the junction contained 10 bases not matched to a gene. Here the CDR3 reads CASGFLVAGRGNEQFF. Here the CDR3 DNA reads TGTGCTAGTGGTTTTCTGGTAGCGGGAAGGGGCAATGAGCAGTTCTTC.

About this clonotype: A much larger clone lies one base from this, so it may be a read error. The rearrangement joins TRBV11-2 to TRBJ2-5; 7 bases agree with TRBD2. CDR1 SGHAT and CDR2 FQNNGV come from the germline V gene. The CDR3 is made up of 18 amino acids. The CDR3 reads CASSRGGAPTGGWEAQHF. The CDR3 DNA follows: TGTGCCAGCAGCCGCGGGGGAGCGCCAACGGGAGGTTGGGAGGCCCAGCACTTC.

Ten or more counts support this clonotype. The DNA of the CDR3 is TGTGCCAGCAGCTCCCAGAACCGGGACACTGAAGCTTTCTTT. Translated, it gives CASSSQNRDTEAFF. The chain joins TRBV11-2 to TRBJ1-1; D not resolved. The germline V gene has CDR1 SGHAT and CDR2 FQNNGV. This CDR3 has 14 amino acids. V was trimmed by 4 bases and J by 3 bases, leaving 12 bases between them.

This clonotype was detected many times. The chain is built from TRBV11-3 and TRBJ1-1; 7 bases map to TRBD1. The J segment lost 6 bases and the V segment lost 3 bases, leaving 13 bases of the junction unmatched. Germline V lookup: CDR1 SGHNT, CDR2 YENEEA. This CDR3 comprises 16 residues. CDR3 in amino acids: CASSLLQGTAMAEAFF. The CDR3 DNA reads as TGTGCCAGCAGCTTGCTACAGGGGACGGCGATGGCTGAAGCTTTCTTT.

At least ten counts were recorded for this clonotype. The J gene is TRBJ1-3, the V gene TRBV7-9; unclear D gene. This CDR3 has 15 amino acids. V was shortened by 5 bases and J by 4 bases, with 15 bases between the two germline ends. The germline V gene has CDR1 SEHNR and CDR2 FQNEAQ (reference sequence). CDR3 sequence reads: CASSPPGIPGNTIYF. The CDR3 DNA reads as TGTGCCAGCAGCCCCCCGGGAATCCCCGGAAACACCATATATTTT.

This clonotype was detected many times. The V and J genes are TRBV2 and TRBJ1-2; unclear D gene. Germline CDR1 is SNHLY and CDR2 is FYNNEI. The CDR3 is 14 residues long. Trimming took 7 bases from V and 2 from J, leaving 14 bases between them. The CDR3 region is CASIARLKNYGYTF. In DNA, the CDR3 is TGTGCCAGCATAGCTAGGCTGAAGAACTATGGCTACACCTTC.

This clonotype has more than one count but fewer than ten. CDR3 sequence: CAWSGPSMGRETQYF. Here the CDR3 DNA reads TGTGCCTGGAGTGGCCCCTCAATGGGGCGAGAGACCCAGTACTTC. The rearrangement joins TRBV30 to TRBJ2-5, with a tentative D call TRBD1 (5 bases). Germline V lookup: CDR1 GTSNPN, CDR2 SVGIG (reference sequence). The CDR3 totals 15 residues. Trimming left V 1 base short and J 4 bases short, with 16 bases between.

This clonotype showed up just a few times. The chain joins TRBV6-1 to TRBJ2-2; D not certain. Trimming removed 9 bases from V and 4 bases from J, with 15 bases in between. CDR3 length: 14 amino acids. The germline V gene has CDR1 MNHNS and CDR2 SASEGT. The DNA for the CDR3 is TGTGCCAGTACCTACGCCAGGCTCACCGGGGAGCTGTTTTTT. Protein sequence: CASTYARLTGELFF.

This clonotype was seen only a few times. V gene TRBV29-1 combines with J gene TRBJ2-2, with 10 bases fitting TRBD2. The J segment lost 7 bases and the V segment lost 6 bases, leaving 17 bases of the junction unmatched. Germline V gene sequence: CDR1 SQVTM, CDR2 ANQGSEA. The CDR3 runs to 17 residues. Here the CDR3 DNA reads TGCAGCGTCAATATACGGACTAGCGGTCAAGGGGGCGGGGAGCTGTTTTTT. This translates into CSVNIRTSGQGGGELFF.